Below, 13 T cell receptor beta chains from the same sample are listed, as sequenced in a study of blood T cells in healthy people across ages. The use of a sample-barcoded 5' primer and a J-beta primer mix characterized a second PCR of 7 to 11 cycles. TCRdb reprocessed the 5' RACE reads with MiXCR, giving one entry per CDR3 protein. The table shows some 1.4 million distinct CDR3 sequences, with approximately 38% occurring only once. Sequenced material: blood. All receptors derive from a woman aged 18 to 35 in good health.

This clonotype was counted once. The CDR3 DNA reads TGTGCCAGCAGCCCGAGAGGGTGGCAGGGCGACGGCTACACCTTC. It translates to CASSPRGWQGDGYTF. The J gene is TRBJ1-2, the V gene TRBV11-2; possible D gene TRBD1, 5 bases. Trimming pared 5 bases from V and 8 bases from J, leaving 21 bases between. Germline CDR1 is SGHAT and CDR2 is FQNNGV. The CDR3 spans 15 residues. Supplemented by reference TRBV11-2 and TRBJ1-2, the full variable domain reads EAGVAQSPRYKIIEKRQSVAFWCNPISGHATLYWYQQILGQGPKLLIQFQNNGVVDDSQLPKDRFSAERLKGVDSTLKIQPAKLEDSAVYLCASSPRGWQGDGYTFGSGTRLTVV.

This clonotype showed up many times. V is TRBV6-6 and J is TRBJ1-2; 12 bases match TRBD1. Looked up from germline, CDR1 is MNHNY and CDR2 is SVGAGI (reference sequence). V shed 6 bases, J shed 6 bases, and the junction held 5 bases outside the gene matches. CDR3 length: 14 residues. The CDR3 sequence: CASRGTGGEHGYTF. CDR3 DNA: TGTGCCAGCAGAGGGACAGGGGGCGAGCATGGCTACACCTTC.

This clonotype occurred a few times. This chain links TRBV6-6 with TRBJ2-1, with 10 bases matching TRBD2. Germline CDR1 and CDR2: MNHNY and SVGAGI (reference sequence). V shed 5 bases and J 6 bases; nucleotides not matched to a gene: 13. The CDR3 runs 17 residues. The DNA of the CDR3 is TGTGCCAGCAGTCAGACCCCTAGCGGGAGAACGGGCAATGAGCAGTTCTTC. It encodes CASSQTPSGRTGNEQFF.

The CDR3 spells CASSGGAGRGEQFF. The CDR3, as DNA: TGTGCCAGCTCCGGGGGAGCGGGACGAGGTGAGCAGTTCTTC. The chain recombines TRBV18 with TRBJ2-1; the match to TRBD2 covers 7 bases. CDR1 KGHSH and CDR2 LQKENI come from the germline V gene. With V trimmed by 6 bases and J by 9 bases, 11 bases remained unmatched. This CDR3 comprises 14 residues.

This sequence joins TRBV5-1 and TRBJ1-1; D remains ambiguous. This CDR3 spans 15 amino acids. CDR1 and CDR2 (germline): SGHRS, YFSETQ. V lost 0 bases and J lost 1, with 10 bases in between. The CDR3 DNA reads TGCGCCAGCAGCTTGGTTGGAGATAGGAACACTGAAGCTTTCTTT. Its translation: CASSLVGDRNTEAFF.

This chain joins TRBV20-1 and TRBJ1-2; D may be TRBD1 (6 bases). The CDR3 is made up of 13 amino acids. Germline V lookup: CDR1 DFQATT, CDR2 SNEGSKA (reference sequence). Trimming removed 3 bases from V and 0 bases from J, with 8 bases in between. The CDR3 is CSARGDTNYGYTF. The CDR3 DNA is TGCAGTGCTAGGGGGGACACTAACTATGGCTACACCTTC.

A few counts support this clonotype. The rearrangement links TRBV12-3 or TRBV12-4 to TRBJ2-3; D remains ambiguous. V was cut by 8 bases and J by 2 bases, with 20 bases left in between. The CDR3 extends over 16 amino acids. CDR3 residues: CASQFVGPLLTDTQYF. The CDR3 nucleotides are TGTGCCAGCCAATTCGTCGGCCCTCTCCTCACAGATACGCAGTATTTT.

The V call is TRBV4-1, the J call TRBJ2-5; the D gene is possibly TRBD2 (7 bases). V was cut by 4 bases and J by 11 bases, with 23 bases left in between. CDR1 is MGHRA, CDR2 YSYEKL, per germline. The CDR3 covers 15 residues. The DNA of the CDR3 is TGCGCCAGCAGCCCAGAGGGAGGGGGTACCAATGAGCAGTACTTC. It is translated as CASSPEGGGTNEQYF.

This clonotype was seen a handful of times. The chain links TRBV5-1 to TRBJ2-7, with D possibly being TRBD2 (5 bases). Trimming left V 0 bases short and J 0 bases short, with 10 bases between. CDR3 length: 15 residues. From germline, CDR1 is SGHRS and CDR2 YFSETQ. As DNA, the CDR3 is TGCGCCAGCAGCTTGGAGAGGGCGCCCTCCTACGAGCAGTACTTC. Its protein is CASSLERAPSYEQYF. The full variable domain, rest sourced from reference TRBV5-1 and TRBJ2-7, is KAGVTQTPRYLIKTRGQQVTLSCSPISGHRSVSWYQQTPGQGLQFLFEYFSETQRNKGNFPGRFSGRQFSNSRSEMNVSTLELGDSALYLCASSLERAPSYEQYFGPGTRLTVT.

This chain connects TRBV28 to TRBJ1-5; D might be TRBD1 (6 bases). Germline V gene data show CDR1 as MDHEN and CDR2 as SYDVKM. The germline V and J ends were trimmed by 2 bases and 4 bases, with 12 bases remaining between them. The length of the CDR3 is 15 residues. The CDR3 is CASSLLDRQNQPQHF. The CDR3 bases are TGTGCCAGCAGTTTACTGGACAGACAGAATCAGCCCCAGCATTTT.

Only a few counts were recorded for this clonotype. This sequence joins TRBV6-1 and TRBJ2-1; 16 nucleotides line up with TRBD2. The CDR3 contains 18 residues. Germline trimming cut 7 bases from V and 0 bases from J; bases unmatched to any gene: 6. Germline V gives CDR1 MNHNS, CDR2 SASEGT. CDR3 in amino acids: CASKGTSGGASSYNEQFF. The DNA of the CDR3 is TGTGCCAGCAAGGGGACTAGCGGGGGGGCGAGCTCCTACAATGAGCAGTTCTTC.

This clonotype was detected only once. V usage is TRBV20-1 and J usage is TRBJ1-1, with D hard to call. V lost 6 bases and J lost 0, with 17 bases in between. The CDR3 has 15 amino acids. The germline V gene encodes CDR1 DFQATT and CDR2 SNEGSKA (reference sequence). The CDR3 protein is CSALVYSVMNTEAFF. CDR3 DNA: TGCAGTGCCCTAGTGTACAGCGTTATGAACACTGAAGCTTTCTTT.

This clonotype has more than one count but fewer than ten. The CDR3 bases are TGTGCCAGCTCACCACCGGATCGACCAGATACGCAGTATTTT. It encodes CASSPPDRPDTQYF. The chain is built from TRBV18 and TRBJ2-3, with no clear D. Germline V gives CDR1 KGHSH, CDR2 LQKENI. The CDR3 contains 14 residues. V lost 0 bases to trimming and J lost 4 bases, with 8 bases between them.